This TCR beta chain was observed in a study of PD-L1 blockade in urothelial cancer. Study details: The study started patients on atezolizumab in about 2014, giving 1,200 mg intravenously every 3 weeks.

Germline lookup yields CDR1 LGHNA and CDR2 YSLEER. The J segment lost 1 base and the V segment lost 0 bases, leaving 7 bases of the junction unmatched. The CDR3 covers 17 residues. The time point was: pretreatment peripheral blood. Sequencing used immunoSEQ multiplex PCR; TCRdb keeps in-frame clones, though not all of them. This table has approximately 63,000 clones, about 81% appearing once. The material was PBMCs, obtained around atezolizumab (anti-PD-L1) treatment. The chain employs TRBV4-3 and TRBJ2-7; 9 bases align to TRBD1. The TCR originated in a man in his 70s with urothelial cancer. Written as DNA, the CDR3 is TGCGCCAGCAGCCAAGATACCGGGACAGGGTCTTCCTACGAGCAGTACTTC. Protein: CASSQDTGTGSSYEQYF.